Listed below are T cell receptor beta chains from one sample, sequenced in a study of shared clonotypes between healthy human individuals. Assay used: immunoSEQ multiplex PCR; TCRdb lists only in-frame clones, some missing. This sample yields over 2,000,000 clones, of which 93% are seen a single time; roughly 1.7% belongs to the top ten. Sequenced sample: naive CD8+ T cells from PBMCs. The receptors here all came from a man younger than 35 in good health. Some clones in this sample may be carry-over from other donors' samples. Both conserved end residues are part of each CDR3. Fields, in order: V gene, J gene, D gene, clone size, CDR3 protein, CDR3 DNA. D genes are given only for firm matches. Size is omitted from some rows. Given values are once, few, many or a class for expanded clones.

V: TRBV5-1; J: TRBJ1-2; D: -; size: once; CDR3: CASSLNRADGYTF; DNA: TGCGCCAGCAGCTTGAACAGGGCGGATGGCTACACCTTC
V: TRBV19; J: TRBJ2-2; D: -; size: -; CDR3: CASSIEGRGDAGELFF; DNA: TGTGCCAGTAGTATAGAGGGCAGGGGGGATGCCGGGGAGCTGTTTTTT
V: TRBV15; J: TRBJ1-5; D: -; size: -; CDR3: CATSRVPFNQPQHF; DNA: TGTGCCACCAGCAGAGTGCCATTTAATCAGCCCCAGCATTTT
V: TRBV27; J: TRBJ2-5; D: -; size: -; CDR3: CASSSGYGTQYF; DNA: TGTGCCAGCAGCTCAGGGTATGGGACCCAGTACTTC
V: TRBV10-3; J: TRBJ1-2; D: -; size: -; CDR3: CAIKVSSTPGDYGYTF; DNA: TGTGCCATCAAAGTTAGCAGCACGCCGGGGGATTATGGCTACACCTTC
V: TRBV28; J: TRBJ1-5; D: -; size: -; CDR3: CASSLRGPYSGNQPQHF; DNA: TGTGCCAGCAGTTTAAGGGGTCCGTACTCGGGCAATCAGCCCCAGCATTTT
V: TRBV9; J: TRBJ2-7; D: -; size: once; CDR3: CASSVDPKPPYEQYF; DNA: TGTGCCAGCAGCGTAGACCCGAAGCCCCCCTACGAGCAGTACTTC
V: TRBV5-1; J: TRBJ2-2; D: -; size: -; CDR3: CASSFDTSGQGSNTGELFF; DNA: TGCGCCAGCAGCTTTGACACTAGCGGACAGGGGTCGAACACCGGGGAGCTGTTTTTT
V: TRBV9; J: TRBJ1-4; D: -; size: -; CDR3: CASSPEGDTGFGEKLFF; DNA: TGTGCCAGCAGCCCAGAAGGGGATACGGGATTCGGGGAAAAACTGTTTTTT
V: TRBV4-3; J: TRBJ2-4; D: -; size: -; CDR3: CASSPDPQGGNIQYF; DNA: TGCGCCAGCAGCCCAGACCCCCAGGGTGGCAACATTCAGTACTTC
V: TRBV19; J: TRBJ1-2; D: -; size: -; CDR3: CASSSGPFYGYTF; DNA: TGTGCCAGTAGTTCTGGACCGTTCTATGGCTACACCTTC
V: TRBV30; J: TRBJ2-7; D: -; size: -; CDR3: CAWSAGTLAAYEQYF; DNA: TGTGCCTGGAGTGCCGGGACCCTCGCGGCCTACGAGCAGTACTTC
V: TRBV5-1; J: TRBJ2-7; D: -; size: -; CDR3: CATYEQYF; DNA: TGCGCCACCTACGAGCAGTACTTC
V: TRBV7-9; J: TRBJ2-5; D: -; size: -; CDR3: CASSRTAETPRETQYF; DNA: TGTGCCAGCAGCCGAACGGCGGAAACGCCACGGGAGACCCAGTACTTC
V: TRBV5-1; J: TRBJ2-7; D: -; size: -; CDR3: CASSLFGDSYEQYF; DNA: TGCGCCAGCAGCTTGTTCGGGGACTCCTACGAGCAGTACTTC
V: TRBV7-4; J: TRBJ2-2; D: TRBD2; size: -; CDR3: CASSRTTTDWREGQGTGELFF; DNA: TGTGCCAGCAGCCGCACCACGACGGACTGGCGGGAGGGCCAGGGAACCGGGGAGCTGTTTTTT
V: TRBV4-1; J: TRBJ2-7; D: -; size: -; CDR3: CASSHATAGAEQYF; DNA: TGCGCCAGCAGCCATGCGACCGCTGGAGCCGAGCAGTACTTC
V: TRBV4-3; J: TRBJ2-3; D: TRBD2; size: once; CDR3: CASSPGLAGKDTQYF; DNA: TGCGCCAGCAGCCCTGGACTAGCGGGAAAAGATACGCAGTATTTT
V: TRBV27; J: TRBJ2-7; D: -; size: -; CDR3: CASRMRASAAYEQYF; DNA: TGTGCCAGCAGAATGCGGGCTTCGGCGGCCTACGAGCAGTACTTC
V: TRBV27; J: TRBJ2-6; D: -; size: -; CDR3: CASTPVDVSGANVLTF; DNA: TGTGCCAGCACCCCCGTAGATGTCTCTGGGGCCAACGTCCTGACTTTC
V: TRBV4-3; J: TRBJ2-1; D: TRBD1; size: -; CDR3: CASSQDFGDSGEQFF; DNA: TGCGCCAGCAGCCAAGATTTCGGGGACAGCGGTGAGCAGTTCTTC
V: TRBV7-4; J: TRBJ2-3; D: TRBD2; size: -; CDR3: CASSSPTSGRVTDTQYF; DNA: TGTGCCAGCAGCTCCCCGACTAGCGGGAGAGTGACAGATACGCAGTATTTT
V: TRBV5-5; J: TRBJ1-5; D: -; size: -; CDR3: CASSLVDQPQHF; DNA: TGTGCCAGCAGCTTGGTTGATCAGCCCCAGCATTTT
V: TRBV6-1; J: TRBJ2-7; D: TRBD2; size: -; CDR3: CASSEPGGGYEQYF; DNA: TGTGCCAGCAGTGAACCGGGAGGGGGATACGAGCAGTACTTC
V: TRBV27; J: TRBJ2-7; D: -; size: once; CDR3: CASSLGTVHEQYF; DNA: TGTGCCAGCAGTTTGGGGACGGTCCACGAGCAGTACTTC
V: TRBV14; J: TRBJ1-2; D: -; size: -; CDR3: CASSQDGMVLSYGYTF; DNA: TGTGCCAGCAGCCAAGATGGGATGGTCCTCTCCTATGGCTACACCTTC
V: TRBV27; J: TRBJ2-7; D: TRBD2; size: -; CDR3: CASSFQPSGRSYEQYF; DNA: TGTGCCAGCAGTTTTCAGCCTAGCGGGAGGTCTTACGAGCAGTACTTC
V: TRBV9; J: TRBJ2-3; D: -; size: -; CDR3: CASSRSGTDTQYF; DNA: TGTGCCAGCAGCCGTAGCGGCACAGATACGCAGTATTTT
V: TRBV2; J: TRBJ2-2; D: TRBD1; size: -; CDR3: CASSEAGTGHTGELFF; DNA: TGTGCCAGCAGTGAAGCGGGGACAGGTCACACCGGGGAGCTGTTTTTT
V: TRBV5-4; J: TRBJ2-5; D: TRBD2; size: -; CDR3: CASSFRGSETQYF; DNA: TGTGCCAGCAGCTTCCGCGGGAGTGAGACCCAGTACTTC
V: TRBV5-6; J: TRBJ2-7; D: TRBD1; size: -; CDR3: CASSPGPGGGNEQYF; DNA: TGTGCCAGCAGCCCGGGTCCAGGGGGTGGCAACGAGCAGTACTTC
V: TRBV4-1; J: TRBJ2-4; D: TRBD2; size: -; CDR3: CASETSALPGGNIQYF; DNA: TGCGCCAGCGAGACTAGCGCCCTCCCCGGGGGAAACATTCAGTACTTC
V: TRBV9; J: TRBJ2-1; D: TRBD1; size: -; CDR3: CASSALAGTGLNNEQFF; DNA: TGTGCCAGCAGCGCCCTAGCCGGGACAGGGCTGAACAATGAGCAGTTCTTC
V: TRBV28; J: TRBJ1-5; D: -; size: -; CDR3: CASSLRVTEPQHF; DNA: TGTGCCAGCAGTCTACGGGTAACGGAGCCCCAGCATTTT
V: TRBV10-3; J: TRBJ1-2; D: -; size: -; CDR3: CAISESSQTGYTF; DNA: TGTGCCATCAGTGAGTCATCCCAGACTGGCTACACCTTC
V: TRBV2; J: TRBJ2-7; D: TRBD2; size: -; CDR3: CASSDAQREPYEQYF; DNA: TGTGCCAGCAGTGACGCCCAGCGGGAGCCCTACGAGCAGTACTTC
V: TRBV7-9; J: TRBJ1-4; D: -; size: -; CDR3: CASSLATVEKLFF; DNA: TGTGCCAGCAGCTTAGCTACGGTTGAAAAACTGTTTTTT
V: TRBV7-9; J: TRBJ1-1; D: -; size: -; CDR3: CASSFLAGLNTEAFF; DNA: TGTGCCAGCAGCTTTTTAGCGGGACTGAACACTGAAGCTTTCTTT
V: TRBV11-2; J: TRBJ2-7; D: TRBD1; size: -; CDR3: CASNPRRDSSYEQYF; DNA: TGTGCCAGCAACCCGCGCCGGGACAGTTCCTACGAGCAGTACTTC
V: TRBV28; J: TRBJ2-7; D: -; size: few; CDR3: CASSLDSSYEQYF; DNA: TGTGCCAGCAGTTTGGACTCCTCCTACGAGCAGTACTTC
V: TRBV5-6; J: TRBJ2-7; D: -; size: -; CDR3: CASSEGGRSYEQYF; DNA: TGTGCCAGCAGCGAAGGGGGAAGGTCTTACGAGCAGTACTTC
V: TRBV2; J: TRBJ1-4; D: TRBD1; size: -; CDR3: CASMNRGPGEKLFF; DNA: TGTGCCAGCATGAACAGGGGGCCCGGGGAAAAACTGTTTTTT
V: TRBV15; J: TRBJ2-3; D: TRBD2; size: -; CDR3: CATSRVGTSADTQYF; DNA: TGTGCCACCAGCAGAGTGGGGACTAGCGCAGATACGCAGTATTTT
V: TRBV6-5; J: TRBJ2-1; D: -; size: -; CDR3: CASSILSGSDEQFF; DNA: TGTGCCAGCAGCATTCTTTCCGGGAGCGATGAGCAGTTCTTC